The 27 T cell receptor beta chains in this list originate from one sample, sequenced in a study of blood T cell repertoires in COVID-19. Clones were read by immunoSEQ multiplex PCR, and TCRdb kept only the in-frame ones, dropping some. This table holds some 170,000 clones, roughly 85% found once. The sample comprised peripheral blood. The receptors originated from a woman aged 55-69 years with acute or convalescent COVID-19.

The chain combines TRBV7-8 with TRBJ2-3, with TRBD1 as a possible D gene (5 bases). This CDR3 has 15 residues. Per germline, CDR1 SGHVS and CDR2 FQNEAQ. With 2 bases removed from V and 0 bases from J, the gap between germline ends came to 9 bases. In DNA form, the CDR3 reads TGTGCCAGCAGCTTACTTACAGGAAGCACAGATACGCAGTATTTT. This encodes CASSLLTGSTDTQYF.

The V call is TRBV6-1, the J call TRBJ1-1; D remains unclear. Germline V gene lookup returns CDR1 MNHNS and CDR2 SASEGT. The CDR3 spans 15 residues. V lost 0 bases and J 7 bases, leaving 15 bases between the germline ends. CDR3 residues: CASSEARQVLGEAFF. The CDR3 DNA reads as TGTGCCAGCAGTGAAGCTCGGCAGGTGCTTGGTGAAGCTTTCTTT.

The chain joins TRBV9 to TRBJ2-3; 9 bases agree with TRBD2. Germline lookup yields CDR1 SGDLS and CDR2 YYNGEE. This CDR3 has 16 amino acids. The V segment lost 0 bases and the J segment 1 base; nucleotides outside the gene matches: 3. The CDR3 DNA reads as TGTGCCAGCAGCGTAGGTCCTAGCGGGGGCACAGATACGCAGTATTTT. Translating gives CASSVGPSGGTDTQYF.

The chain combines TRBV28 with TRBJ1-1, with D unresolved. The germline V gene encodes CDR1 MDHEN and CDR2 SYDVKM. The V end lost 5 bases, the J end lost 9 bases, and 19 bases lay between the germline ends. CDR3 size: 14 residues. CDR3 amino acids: CASSPLVEHPKAFF. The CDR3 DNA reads TGTGCCAGCAGTCCCCTAGTGGAGCACCCTAAAGCTTTCTTT. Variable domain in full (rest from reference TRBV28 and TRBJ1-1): DVKVTQSSRYLVKRTGEKVFLECVQDMDHENMFWYRQDPGLGLRLIYFSYDVKMKEKGDIPEGYSVSREKKERFSLILESASTNQTSMYLCASSPLVEHPKAFFGQGTRLTVV.

The CDR3 DNA reads TGTGCCAGCAGCCCAACAGGGACTGGGGCCAACGTCCTGACTTTC. As protein: CASSPTGTGANVLTF. The chain carries TRBV14 and TRBJ2-6; D is possibly TRBD1 (6 bases). V lost 4 bases and J lost 2, with 9 bases in between. Germline CDR1 is SGHDN and CDR2 is FVKESK. The CDR3 sequence is 15 residues long. The full variable domain, in which reference TRBV14 and TRBJ2-6 provide the parts outside the CDR3, is EAGVTQFPSHSVIEKGQTVTLRCDPISGHDNLYWYRRVMGKEIKFLLHFVKESKQDESGMPNNRFLAERTGGTYSTLKVQPAELEDSGVYFCASSPTGTGANVLTFGAGSRLTVL.

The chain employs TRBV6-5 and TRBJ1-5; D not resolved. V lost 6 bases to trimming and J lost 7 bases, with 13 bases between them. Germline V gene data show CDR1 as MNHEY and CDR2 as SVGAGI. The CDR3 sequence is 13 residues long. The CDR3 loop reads CASRPRQIQPQHF. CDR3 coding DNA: TGTGCCAGCAGGCCCAGACAAATACAGCCCCAGCATTTT.

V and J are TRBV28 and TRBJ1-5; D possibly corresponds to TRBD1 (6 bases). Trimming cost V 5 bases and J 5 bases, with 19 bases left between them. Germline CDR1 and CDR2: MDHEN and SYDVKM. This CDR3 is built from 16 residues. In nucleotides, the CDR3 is TGTGCCAGCAGTCCAATGACAGGAAAGGTGGATCAGCCCCAGCATTTT. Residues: CASSPMTGKVDQPQHF.

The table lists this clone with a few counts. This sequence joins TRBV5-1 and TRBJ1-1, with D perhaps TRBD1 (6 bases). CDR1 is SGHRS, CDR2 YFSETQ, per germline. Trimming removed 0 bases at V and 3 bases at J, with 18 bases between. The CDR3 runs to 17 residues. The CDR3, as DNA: TGCGCCAGCAGCTTGGCGGGGCAGGGGTTCGCAGACACTGAAGCTTTCTTT. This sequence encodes CASSLAGQGFADTEAFF.

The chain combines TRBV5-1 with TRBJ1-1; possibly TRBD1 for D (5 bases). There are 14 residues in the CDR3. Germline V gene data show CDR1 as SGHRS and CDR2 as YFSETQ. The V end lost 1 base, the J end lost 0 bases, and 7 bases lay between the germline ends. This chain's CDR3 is CASSLPGLNTEAFF. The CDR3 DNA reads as TGCGCCAGCAGCTTGCCAGGGTTGAACACTGAAGCTTTCTTT.

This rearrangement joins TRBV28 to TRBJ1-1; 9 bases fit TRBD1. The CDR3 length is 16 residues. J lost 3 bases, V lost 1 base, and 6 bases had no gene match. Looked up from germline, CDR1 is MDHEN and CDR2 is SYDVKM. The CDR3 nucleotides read TGTGCCAGCAGTTTATCGGGACAGGGCGTACACACTGAAGCTTTCTTT. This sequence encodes CASSLSGQGVHTEAFF.

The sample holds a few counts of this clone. The CDR3, as DNA: TGTGCCAGCTCACCGATACAGGGCTCCTACGAGCAGTACGTC. This sequence encodes CASSPIQGSYEQYV. The J gene is TRBJ2-7, the V gene TRBV18; D is possibly TRBD1 (6 bases). Germline assignment: CDR1 KGHSH and CDR2 LQKENI. The length of the CDR3 is 14 residues. Trimming removed 3 bases at V and 0 bases at J, with 9 bases between.

CDR3 DNA sequence: TGTGCCAGCAGCTTGGGGGCGCATGGCTACACCTTC. Translation: CASSLGAHGYTF. V usage is TRBV6-6 and J usage is TRBJ1-2; weak D call: TRBD1 (6 bases). V shed 6 bases and J shed 6 bases, with 11 bases lying between them. Germline-derived CDR1 and CDR2 are MNHNY and SVGAGI (reference sequence). CDR3 length equals 12 residues.

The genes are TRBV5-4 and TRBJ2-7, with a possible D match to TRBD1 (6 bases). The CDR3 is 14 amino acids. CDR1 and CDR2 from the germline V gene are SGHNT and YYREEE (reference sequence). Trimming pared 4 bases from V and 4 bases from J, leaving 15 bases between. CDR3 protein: CASSPGTSPYEQYF. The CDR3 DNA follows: TGTGCCAGCAGCCCCGGGACATCTCCTTACGAGCAGTACTTC.

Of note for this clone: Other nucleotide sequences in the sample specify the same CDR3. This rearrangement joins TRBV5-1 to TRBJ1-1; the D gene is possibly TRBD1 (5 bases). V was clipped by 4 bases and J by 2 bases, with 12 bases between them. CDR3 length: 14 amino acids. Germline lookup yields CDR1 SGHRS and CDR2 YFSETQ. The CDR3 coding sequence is TGCGCCAGCAGCCCCCAGGGCCTCAACACTGAAGCTTTCTTT. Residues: CASSPQGLNTEAFF.

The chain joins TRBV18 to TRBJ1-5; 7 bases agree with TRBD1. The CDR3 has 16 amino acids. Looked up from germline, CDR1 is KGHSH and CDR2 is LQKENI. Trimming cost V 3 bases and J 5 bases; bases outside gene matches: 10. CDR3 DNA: TGTGCCAGCTCACCGGACTATTGGGACAGATATCAGCCCCAGCATTTT. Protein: CASSPDYWDRYQPQHF.

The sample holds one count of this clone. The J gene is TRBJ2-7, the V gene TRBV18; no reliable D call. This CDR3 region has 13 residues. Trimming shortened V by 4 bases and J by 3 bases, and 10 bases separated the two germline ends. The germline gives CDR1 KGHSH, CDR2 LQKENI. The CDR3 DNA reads TGTGCCAGCTCACTGGCCGTCCACTACGAGCAGTACGTC. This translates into CASSLAVHYEQYV.

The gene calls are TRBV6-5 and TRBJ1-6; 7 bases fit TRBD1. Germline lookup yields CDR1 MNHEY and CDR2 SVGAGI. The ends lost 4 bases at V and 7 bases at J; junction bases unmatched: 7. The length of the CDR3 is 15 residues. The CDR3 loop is CASSLGTAANSPLHF. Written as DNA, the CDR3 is TGTGCCAGCAGTTTAGGGACAGCGGCAAATTCACCCCTCCACTTT.

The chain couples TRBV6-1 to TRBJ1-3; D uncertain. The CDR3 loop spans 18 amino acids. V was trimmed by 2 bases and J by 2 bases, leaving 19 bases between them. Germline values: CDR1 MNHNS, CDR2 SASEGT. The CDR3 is CASSESFGRLTTGNTIYF. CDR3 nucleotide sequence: TGTGCCAGCAGTGAAAGCTTCGGCCGGCTTACTACTGGAAACACCATATATTTT.

The CDR3 reads CAWSPGLRQETQYF. The CDR3 region has the DNA TGTGCCTGGAGCCCGGGACTAAGACAAGAGACCCAGTACTTC. This chain links TRBV30 with TRBJ2-5, with 7 bases that match TRBD2. Losses at the gene ends were 3 bases for V and 2 bases for J; bases not matched to a gene: 6. This CDR3 is built from 14 residues. Germline CDR1 reads GTSNPN; CDR2 reads SVGIG (reference sequence).

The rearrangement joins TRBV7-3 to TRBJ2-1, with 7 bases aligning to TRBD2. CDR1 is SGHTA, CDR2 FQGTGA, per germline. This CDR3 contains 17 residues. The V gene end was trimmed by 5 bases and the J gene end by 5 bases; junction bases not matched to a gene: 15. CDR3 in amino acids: CASSNLPNGLGHNEQFF. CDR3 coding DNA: TGTGCCAGCAGCAATCTCCCCAACGGACTAGGGCACAATGAGCAGTTCTTC. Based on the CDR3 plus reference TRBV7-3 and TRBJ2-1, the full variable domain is GAGVSQTPSNKVTEKGKYVELRCDPISGHTALYWYRQSLGQGPEFLIYFQGTGAADDSGLPNDRFFAVRPEGSVSTLKIQRTERGDSAVYLCASSNLPNGLGHNEQFFGPGTRLTVL.

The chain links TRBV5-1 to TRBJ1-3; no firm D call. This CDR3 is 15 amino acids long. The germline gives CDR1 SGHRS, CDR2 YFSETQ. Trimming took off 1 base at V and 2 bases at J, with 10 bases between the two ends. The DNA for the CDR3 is TGCGCCAGCAGCTTGACGACACTCGCTGGAAACACCATATATTTT. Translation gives CASSLTTLAGNTIYF.

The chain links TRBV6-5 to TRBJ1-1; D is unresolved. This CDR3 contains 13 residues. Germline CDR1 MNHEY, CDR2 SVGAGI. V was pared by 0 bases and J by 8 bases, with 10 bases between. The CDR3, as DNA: TGTGCCAGCAGTTACTCCACGAGCTTCGAAGCTTTCTTT. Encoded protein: CASSYSTSFEAFF.

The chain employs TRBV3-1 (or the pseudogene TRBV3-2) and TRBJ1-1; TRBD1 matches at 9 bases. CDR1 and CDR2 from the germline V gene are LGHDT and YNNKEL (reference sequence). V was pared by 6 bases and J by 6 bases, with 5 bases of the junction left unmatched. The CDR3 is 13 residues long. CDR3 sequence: CASRSGQGSEAFF. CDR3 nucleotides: TGTGCCAGCAGGTCGGGACAGGGCTCTGAAGCTTTCTTT.

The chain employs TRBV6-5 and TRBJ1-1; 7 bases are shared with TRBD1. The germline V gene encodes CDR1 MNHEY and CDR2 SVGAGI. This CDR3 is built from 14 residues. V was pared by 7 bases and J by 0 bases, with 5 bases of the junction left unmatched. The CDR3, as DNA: TGTGCCAGCACCCGACAGGGAATGAACACTGAAGCTTTCTTT. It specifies CASTRQGMNTEAFF.

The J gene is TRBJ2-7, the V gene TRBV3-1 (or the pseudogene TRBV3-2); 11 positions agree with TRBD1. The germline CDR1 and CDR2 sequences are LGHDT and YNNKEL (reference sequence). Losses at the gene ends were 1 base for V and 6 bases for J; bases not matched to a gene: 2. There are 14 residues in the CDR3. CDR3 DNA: TGTGCCAGCAGCCAAGGCGGGACAGGGGGCGAGCAGTACGTC. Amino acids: CASSQGGTGGEQYV.

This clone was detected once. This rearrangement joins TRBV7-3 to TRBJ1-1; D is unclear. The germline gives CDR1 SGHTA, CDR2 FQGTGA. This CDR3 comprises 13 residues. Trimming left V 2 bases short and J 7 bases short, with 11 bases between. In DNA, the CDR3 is TGTGCCAGCAGCTTATACACAAATCATGAAGCTTTCTTT. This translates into CASSLYTNHEAFF. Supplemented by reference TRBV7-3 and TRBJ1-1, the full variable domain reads GAGVSQTPSNKVTEKGKYVELRCDPISGHTALYWYRQSLGQGPEFLIYFQGTGAADDSGLPNDRFFAVRPEGSVSTLKIQRTERGDSAVYLCASSLYTNHEAFFGQGTRLTVV.

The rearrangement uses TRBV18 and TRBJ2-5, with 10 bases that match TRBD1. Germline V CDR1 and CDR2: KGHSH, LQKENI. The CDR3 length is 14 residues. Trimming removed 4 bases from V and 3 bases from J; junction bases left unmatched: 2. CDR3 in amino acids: CASSRGQGKETQYF. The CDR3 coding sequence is TGTGCCAGCTCACGGGGACAGGGGAAAGAGACCCAGTACTTC. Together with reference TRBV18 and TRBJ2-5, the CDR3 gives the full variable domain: NAGVMQNPRHLVRRRGQEARLRCSPMKGHSHVYWYRQLPEEGLKFMVYLQKENIIDESGMPKERFSAEFPKEGPSILRIQQVVRGDSAAYFCASSRGQGKETQYFGPGTRLLVL.